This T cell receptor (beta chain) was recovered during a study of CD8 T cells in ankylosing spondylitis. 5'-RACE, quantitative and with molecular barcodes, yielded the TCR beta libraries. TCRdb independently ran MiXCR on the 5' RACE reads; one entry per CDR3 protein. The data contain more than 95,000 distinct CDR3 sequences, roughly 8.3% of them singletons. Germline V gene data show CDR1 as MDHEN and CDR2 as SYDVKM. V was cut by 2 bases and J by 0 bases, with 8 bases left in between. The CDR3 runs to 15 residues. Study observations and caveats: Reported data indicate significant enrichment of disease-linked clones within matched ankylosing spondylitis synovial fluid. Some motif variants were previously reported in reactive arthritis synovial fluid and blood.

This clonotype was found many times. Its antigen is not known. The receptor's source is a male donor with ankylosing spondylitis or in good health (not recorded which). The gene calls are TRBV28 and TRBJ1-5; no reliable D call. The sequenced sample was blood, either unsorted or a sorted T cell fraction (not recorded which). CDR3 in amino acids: CASSLVGSSNQPQHF. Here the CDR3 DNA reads TGTGCCAGCAGTTTAGTGGGGAGTAGCAATCAGCCCCAGCATTTT. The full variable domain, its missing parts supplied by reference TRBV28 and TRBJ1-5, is DVKVTQSSRYLVKRTGEKVFLECVQDMDHENMFWYRQDPGLGLRLIYFSYDVKMKEKGDIPEGYSVSREKKERFSLILESASTNQTSMYLCASSLVGSSNQPQHFGDGTRLSIL.